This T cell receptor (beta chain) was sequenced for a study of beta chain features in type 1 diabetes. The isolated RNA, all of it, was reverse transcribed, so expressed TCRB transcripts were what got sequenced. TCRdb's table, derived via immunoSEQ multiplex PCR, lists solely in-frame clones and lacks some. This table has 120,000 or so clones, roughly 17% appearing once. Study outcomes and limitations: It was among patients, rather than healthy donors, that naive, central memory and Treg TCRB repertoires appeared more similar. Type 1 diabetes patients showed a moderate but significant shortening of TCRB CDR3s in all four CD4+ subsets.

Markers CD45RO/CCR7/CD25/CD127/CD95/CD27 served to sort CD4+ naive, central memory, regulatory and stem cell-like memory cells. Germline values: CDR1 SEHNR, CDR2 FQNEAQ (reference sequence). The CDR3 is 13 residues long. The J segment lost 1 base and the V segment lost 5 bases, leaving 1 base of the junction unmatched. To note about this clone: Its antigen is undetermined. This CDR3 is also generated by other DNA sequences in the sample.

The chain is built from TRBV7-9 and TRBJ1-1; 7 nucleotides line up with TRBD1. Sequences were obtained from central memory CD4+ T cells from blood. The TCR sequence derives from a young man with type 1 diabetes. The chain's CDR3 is CASSRQGNTEAFF. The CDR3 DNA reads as TGTGCCAGCAGCCGACAGGGGAACACTGAAGCTTTCTTT.